These 15 T cell receptor beta chains originate from one sample sequenced in a study of shared T cell receptors in the human thymus. Profiled with immunoSEQ multiplex PCR; TCRdb holds only in-frame clones, not every one. In the table there are hundreds of thousands of clones, about four fifths of which are singletons. Separately, the same data were catalogued under a study of human thymus T cells.

The source material was thymocytes. The receptors shown here come from a boy in the first two years of life with a congenital heart defect.

The chain combines TRBV12-5 with TRBJ2-3, with D possibly being TRBD1 (6 bases). The germline V and J ends were trimmed by 6 bases and 3 bases, with 13 bases remaining between them. CDR3 length: 14 residues. CDR1 is LGHNT, CDR2 FRNRAP, per germline. CDR3 DNA: TGTGCTAGTGGGGTCAGGGGCGAGACAGATACGCAGTATTTT. Its translation is CASGVRGETDTQYF.

The chain uses TRBV1 and TRBJ2-7; no DNA check was done on the table's D call, TRBD2. TRBV1 corresponds to a pseudogene. The CDR3 contains 14 residues. The CDR3 here is CTSSPTSGSYEQYF. CDR3 sequence (DNA): TGCACCAGCAGCCCAACTAGCGGGAGCTACGAGCAGTACTTC.

The chain employs TRBV7-9 and TRBJ2-2; D remains ambiguous. Deletions cut 5 bases from V and 0 bases from J, with 10 bases between. Looked up from germline, CDR1 is SEHNR and CDR2 is FQNEAQ (reference sequence). The CDR3 is 15 residues long. The DNA for the CDR3 is TGTGCCAGCAGCCTAGACGGTCCGAACACCGGGGAGCTGTTTTTT. It is translated as CASSLDGPNTGELFF.

The rearrangement joins TRBV28 to TRBJ2-2, with TRBD2 identical over 12 bases. From germline, CDR1 is MDHEN and CDR2 SYDVKM. The V gene end was trimmed by 6 bases and the J gene end by 7 bases; junction bases not matched to a gene: 3. The CDR3 contains 14 residues. CDR3: CASSPSGRVGELFF. For the CDR3, the DNA is TGTGCCAGCAGCCCTAGCGGGAGGGTCGGGGAGCTGTTTTTT.

The chain has TRBV6-5 and TRBJ2-7; D is unclear. The CDR3 contains 12 residues. The V end was cut by 0 bases, the J end by 6 bases, with 6 bases between. Germline CDR1 MNHEY, CDR2 SVGAGI. CDR3 nucleotide sequence: TGTGCCAGCAGTTACTCCCTCCTCGAGCAGTACTTC. Protein sequence: CASSYSLLEQYF.

This chain joins TRBV5-8 and TRBJ2-1, with a possible D match to TRBD2 (5 bases). The V gene's germline CDR1 is SGHTS and CDR2 YDEGEE. The CDR3 contains 13 residues. V was trimmed by 4 bases and J by 7 bases, leaving 12 bases between them. CDR3 sequence: CASSLRTVNEQFF. Here the CDR3 DNA reads TGTGCCAGCAGCCTCCGGACTGTGAATGAGCAGTTCTTC.

The chain carries TRBV4-3 and TRBJ2-3, with 7 bases aligning to TRBD2. The CDR3 contains 16 residues. J gave up 3 bases and V 3 bases, and 9 bases lay outside the gene matches. In germline, CDR1 is LGHNA, CDR2 YSLEER. CDR3 in DNA: TGCGCCAGCAGCCATCAGCGGGGAGGAGGGACAGATACGCAGTATTTT. Translated, it gives CASSHQRGGGTDTQYF.

This clone has only one observation. V usage is TRBV5-8 and J usage is TRBJ2-3; D possibly corresponds to TRBD2 (6 bases). Germline V gene lookup returns CDR1 SGHTS and CDR2 YDEGEE. Trimming removed 6 bases at V and 3 bases at J, with 17 bases between. The CDR3 length is 15 residues. The CDR3 loop is CASMASERVTDTQYF. For the CDR3, the DNA is TGTGCCAGCATGGCTAGCGAGAGGGTGACAGATACGCAGTATTTT.

Here the CDR3 DNA reads TGCGCCAGCAGCCCATTCTGGAGCTCTGGAAACACCATATATTTT. It yields the protein CASSPFWSSGNTIYF. The V and J genes are TRBV4-3 and TRBJ1-3; D remains unclear. Germline V gene data show CDR1 as LGHNA and CDR2 as YSLEER. The CDR3 has 15 residues. Trimming left V 4 bases short and J 0 bases short, with 10 bases between.

The V call is TRBV11-2, the J call TRBJ1-2; the D is unclear. V was trimmed by 5 bases and J by 6 bases, leaving 13 bases between them. This CDR3 has 13 amino acids. Germline CDR1 reads SGHAT; CDR2 reads FQNNGV. CDR3 sequence: CASSPGGQDGYTF. The CDR3 DNA sequence: TGTGCCAGCAGCCCCGGAGGGCAGGATGGCTACACCTTC.

This clone was detected only a few times. V and J are TRBV4-1 and TRBJ1-5; D gene unclear. The CDR3 extends over 14 amino acids. With 0 bases removed from V and 6 bases from J, the gap between germline ends came to 9 bases. Germline CDR1 reads MGHRA; CDR2 reads YSYEKL. The CDR3 is CASSQDRSVQPQHF. CDR3 bases: TGCGCCAGCAGCCAAGACAGGTCGGTTCAGCCCCAGCATTTT.

V is TRBV29-1 and J is TRBJ1-2; D remains ambiguous. V was shortened by 3 bases and J by 5 bases, with 7 bases between the two germline ends. Germline V gene lookup returns CDR1 SQVTM and CDR2 ANQGSEA. The CDR3 extends over 11 amino acids. CDR3 sequence: CSVDHRYGYTF. DNA of the CDR3: TGCAGCGTTGATCACCGGTATGGCTACACCTTC. Variable domain in full (rest from reference TRBV29-1 and TRBJ1-2): SAVISQKPSRDICQRGTSLTIQCQVDSQVTMMFWYRQQPGQSLTLIATANQGSEATYESGFVIDKFPISRPNLTFSTLTVSNMSPEDSSIYLCSVDHRYGYTFGSGTRLTVV.

This clone was counted only a few times. The V call is TRBV30, the J call TRBJ2-1, with TRBD2 as a possible D gene (6 bases). The CDR3 runs 13 residues. Between the trimmed V and J ends, which lost 4 bases and 9 bases, there was a span of 16 bases. The germline CDR1 and CDR2 sequences are GTSNPN and SVGIG (reference sequence). The CDR3 is CAWNRTTPSEQFF. The CDR3 coding sequence is TGTGCCTGGAATCGGACTACCCCTAGTGAGCAGTTCTTC.

This sequence joins TRBV27 and TRBJ1-5, with 11 bases lining up with TRBD1. Trimming took 5 bases from V and 5 from J; bases not matched to a gene: 11. Per germline, CDR1 MNHEY and CDR2 SMNVEV (reference sequence). This CDR3 comprises 17 residues. The CDR3 region has the DNA TGTGCCAGCAGTCCATATAGGGGACAGGGGGGGGATCAGCCCCAGCATTTT. Protein sequence: CASSPYRGQGGDQPQHF.

This clone was found a few times. This chain links TRBV10-1 with TRBJ2-7; 7 bases map to TRBD2. Trimming cost V 7 bases and J 2 bases; bases outside gene matches: 20. This CDR3 has 18 residues. Germline V gene lookup returns CDR1 WNHNN and CDR2 SYGVQD (reference sequence). CDR3 DNA: TGCGCCAGCACCCACGGACACAGGCCTAGCGGACCTCCCTACGAGCAGTACTTC. Translated: CASTHGHRPSGPPYEQYF.